The clone carrying this TCR beta chain has just one count. Its antigen is currently unknown. These data are taken from a study of T-cell reconstitution after alpha-beta-depleted transplantation in children. Overall study results and limits: Several hundred graft clones that had expanded were reportedly the source of alpha-beta T cells about two months after transplant. High day-60 TCRbeta diversity in some patients came from surviving recipient T cells and thymic progenitors. Once a year had passed after transplant, T-cell counts and diversity came mostly from newly produced T cells.

The germline gives CDR1 SGHKS, CDR2 YYEKEE (reference sequence). Trimming removed 2 bases at V and 7 bases at J, with 16 bases between. The CDR3 has 15 residues. A library of TCRbeta sequences, prepared with unique molecular identifiers, was generated. One entry per CDR3 protein results from TCRdb running MiXCR on the PCR reads. Counted here are 200,000 to 250,000 distinct CDR3 sequences, 11% occurring once; the ten biggest clones make up under 30%. V gene TRBV5-5 combines with J gene TRBJ2-1; a possible D gene is TRBD1 (5 bases). The source was PBMCs, collected before TCRalphabeta/CD19-depleted stem cell transplant. This TCR was recovered from a child younger than two with acute myeloid leukemia, due to receive a stem cell transplant. The CDR3 here is CASSFARSPGNEQFF. Written as DNA, the CDR3 is TGTGCCAGCAGCTTCGCGAGATCCCCAGGGAATGAGCAGTTCTTC.